What follows are 8 T cell receptor beta chains derived from one specimen sequenced in a study of Graves' ophthalmopathy and Graves' hyperthyroidism. RNA transcripts provided the template for amplifying TCR beta CDR3 regions. Investigators did first-round RT-PCR with HTBI primers, then second-round multiplex PCR. Using its own MiXCR run on the multiplex PCR reads, TCRdb lists one record per CDR3 protein. The repertoire holds 740,000 or so distinct CDR3 sequences, with roughly 41% as singletons. Sequenced input: peripheral blood. These receptors originate from an adult man with Graves' ophthalmopathy.

This chain connects TRBV7-9 to TRBJ1-2; D unclear. V dropped 11 bases and J dropped 4 bases, with 17 bases sitting between them. The V gene's germline CDR1 is SEHNR and CDR2 FQNEAQ (reference sequence). The CDR3 consists of 13 residues. The CDR3 region is CAWSVRAAYGYTF. DNA of the CDR3: TGTGCCTGGAGTGTACGGGCAGCCTATGGCTACACCTTC.

Concerning this clonotype: With a much larger clone just one base away, this may be a read error. The rearrangement joins TRBV5-6 to TRBJ1-6, with D perhaps TRBD1 (5 bases). The germline V gene has CDR1 SGHDT and CDR2 YYEEEE. The V gene lost 4 bases and the J gene lost 10 bases, with 15 bases spanning the gap. CDR3 length: 14 amino acids. The CDR3 region is CASSRRGEHSPLHF. The DNA for the CDR3 is TGTGCCAGCAGCCGCCGAGGGGAACACTCACCCCTCCACTTT.

In its sample, this clonotype was seen once. A read error may explain this, as a much larger clone is one base away. The chain joins TRBV9 to TRBJ1-4; 8 bases are a match to TRBD1. The CDR3 totals 13 residues. In germline, CDR1 is SGDLS, CDR2 YYNGEE. The CDR3 DNA sequence: TGTGTCAGCAGCACCCGGACAGGGAAAGAGCTGTTTTTT. This sequence encodes CVSSTRTGKELFF.

J is TRBJ1-2 and V is TRBV29-1; possibly TRBD1 for D (5 bases). The CDR3 spans 9 residues. In germline, CDR1 is SQVTM, CDR2 ANQGSEA. Trimming took 8 bases from V and 5 from J, leaving 6 bases between them. CDR3 in amino acids: CSQGYGYTF. CDR3 bases: TGCAGCCAGGGATATGGCTACACCTTC. Filled out from reference TRBV29-1 and TRBJ1-2, the complete variable domain reads SAVISQKPSRDICQRGTSLTIQCQVDSQVTMMFWYRQQPGQSLTLIATANQGSEATYESGFVIDKFPISRPNLTFSTLTVSNMSPEDSSIYLCSQGYGYTFGSGTRLTVV.

The chain employs TRBV11-1 and TRBJ2-5; 11 bases are shared with TRBD2. CDR1 and CDR2 from the germline V gene are SGHAT and FQDESV (reference sequence). This CDR3 is 17 amino acids long. With V trimmed by 11 bases and J by 3 bases, 17 bases remained unmatched. The CDR3 loop reads CAWSVWLAGGTKETQYF. The CDR3 region has the DNA TGTGCCTGGAGTGTGTGGCTAGCGGGAGGAACTAAAGAGACCCAGTACTTC.

This clonotype was recorded at least ten times. V usage is TRBV29-1 and J usage is TRBJ1-1; D is ambiguous. V lost 4 bases and J lost 13, with 22 bases in between. This CDR3 region has 13 residues. The germline V gene has CDR1 SQVTM and CDR2 ANQGSEA. This CDR3 reads CSVGVKVEVVGFF. In DNA form, the CDR3 reads TGCAGCGTTGGTGTAAAGGTAGAGGTTGTGGGTTTCTTT.

This clonotype was seen repeatedly, ten times or more. V and J are TRBV24-1 and TRBJ1-5; TRBD1 might be the D (6 bases). Germline V lookup: CDR1 KGHDR, CDR2 SFDVKD. Trimming pared 4 bases from V and 5 bases from J, leaving 8 bases between. The CDR3 is 13 amino acids. The CDR3 spells CATSEPGDQPQHF. The DNA of the CDR3 is TGTGCCACCAGTGAGCCAGGGGATCAGCCCCAGCATTTT.

As regards this clonotype: Its ends do not fully match the called genes, so a read error is possible. V gene TRBV7-6 combines with J gene TRBJ2-2, with 7 bases aligning to TRBD1. The CDR3 is 16 amino acids. Germline V gene sequence: CDR1 SGHVS, CDR2 FNYEAQ. The CDR3 loop is CASSREQGSNTRELFF. The DNA of the CDR3 is TGTGCCAGCAGCCGTGAACAGGGGTCAAACACCCGGGAGCTGTTTTTT.